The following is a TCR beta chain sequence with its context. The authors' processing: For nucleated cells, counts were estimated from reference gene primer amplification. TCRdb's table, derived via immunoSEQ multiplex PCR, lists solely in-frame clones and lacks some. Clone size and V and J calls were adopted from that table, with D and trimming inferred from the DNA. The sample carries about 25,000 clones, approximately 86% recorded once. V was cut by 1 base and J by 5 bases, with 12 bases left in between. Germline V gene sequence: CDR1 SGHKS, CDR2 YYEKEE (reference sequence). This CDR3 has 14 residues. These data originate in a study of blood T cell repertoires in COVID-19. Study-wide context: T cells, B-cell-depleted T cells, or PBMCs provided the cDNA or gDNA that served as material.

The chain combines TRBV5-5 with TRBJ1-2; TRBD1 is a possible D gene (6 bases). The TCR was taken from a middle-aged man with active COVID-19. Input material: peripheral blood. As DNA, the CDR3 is TGTGCCAGCAGCTTGACAGGGAGGGGTTATGGCTACACCTTC. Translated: CASSLTGRGYGYTF.